A single T cell receptor beta chain is shown here with its context. The antigen remains undetermined. This sample stems from a study of OX40 agonist ivuxolimab in advanced cancers. Study in general: The study enrolled dose-escalation patients with hepatocellular carcinoma, melanoma, renal cell or head and neck cancer.

Study conclusions and caveats: Antigen specificity was not determined for the expanded peripheral T cells. At doses 0.1 to 3.0 mg/kg, CD4+ and CD8+ clones expanded.

Method: immunoSEQ multiplex PCR; TCRdb's copy keeps in-frame clones and lacks some. The sample carries approximately 94,000 clones, about 91% recorded once. The CDR3 has 13 residues. Germline V gene sequence: CDR1 SGHTA, CDR2 FQGNSA. Trimming shortened V by 10 bases and J by 4 bases, and 14 bases separated the two germline ends. This chain uses TRBV7-2 with TRBJ1-5, with a weak D call TRBD1 (6 bases). The material sequenced was CD4+ or CD8+ T cells sorted from blood, taken in a trial of the OX40 agonist ivuxolimab. This sequence was found in an adult with an advanced solid tumor such as melanoma, head and neck, liver or kidney cancer. The DNA of the CDR3 is TGTGCCATAGAAGGACAGCCTAATCAGCCCCAGCATTTT. It encodes CAIEGQPNQPQHF. Together with reference TRBV7-2 and TRBJ1-5, the CDR3 gives the full variable domain: GAGVSQSPSNKVTEKGKDVELRCDPISGHTALYWYRQSLGQGLEFLIYFQGNSAPDKSGLPSDRFSAERTGGSVSTLTIQRTQQEDSAVYLCAIEGQPNQPQHFGDGTRLSIL.